The source of this T cell receptor beta chain is a study of regulatory T cells in long-lasting Graves disease. A single count supports this clonotype. Time point: persistent/refractory GD, antithyroid drugs over 5 years with positive TRAb. RNA from PBMCs was the source of the TCR library. Arm-PCR with iRepertoire HTBI primers amplified the CDR3 regions for these TCR beta libraries. TCRdb called the multiplex PCR reads again in MiXCR, with one record for every CDR3 protein. Among about 470,000 distinct CDR3 sequences listed, around 21% were seen once. This sequence originates from a female donor with Graves disease. The specimen was peripheral blood mononuclear cells (PBMCs), collected when the disease was refractory, from a patient treated with antithyroid drugs.

The CDR3 protein is CSIIRSGTRKNEQFF. For the CDR3, the DNA is TGCAGTATAATTAGAAGCGGGACTAGGAAAAATGAGCAGTTCTTC. The chain couples TRBV20-1 to TRBJ2-1, with 8 bases that match TRBD2. Germline V gene sequence: CDR1 DFQATT, CDR2 SNEGSKA (reference sequence). CDR3 length: 15 residues. Trimming took 8 bases from V and 7 from J; bases not matched to a gene: 16.